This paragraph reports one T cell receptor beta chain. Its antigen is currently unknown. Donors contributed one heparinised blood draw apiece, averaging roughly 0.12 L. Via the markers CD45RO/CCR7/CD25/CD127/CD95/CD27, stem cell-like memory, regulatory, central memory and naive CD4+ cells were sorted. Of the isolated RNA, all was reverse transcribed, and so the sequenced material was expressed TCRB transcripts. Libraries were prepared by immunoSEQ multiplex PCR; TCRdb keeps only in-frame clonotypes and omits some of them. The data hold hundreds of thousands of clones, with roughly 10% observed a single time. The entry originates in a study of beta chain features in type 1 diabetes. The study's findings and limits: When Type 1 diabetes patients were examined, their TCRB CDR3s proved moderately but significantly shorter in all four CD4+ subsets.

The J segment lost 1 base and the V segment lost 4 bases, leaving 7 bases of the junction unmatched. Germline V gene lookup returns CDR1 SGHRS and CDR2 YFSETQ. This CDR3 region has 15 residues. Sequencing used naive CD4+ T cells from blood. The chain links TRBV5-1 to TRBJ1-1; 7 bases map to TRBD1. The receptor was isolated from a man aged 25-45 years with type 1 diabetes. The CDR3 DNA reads TGCGCCAGCAGCCCGTGGACAGGACCGAACACTGAAGCTTTCTTT. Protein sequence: CASSPWTGPNTEAFF.